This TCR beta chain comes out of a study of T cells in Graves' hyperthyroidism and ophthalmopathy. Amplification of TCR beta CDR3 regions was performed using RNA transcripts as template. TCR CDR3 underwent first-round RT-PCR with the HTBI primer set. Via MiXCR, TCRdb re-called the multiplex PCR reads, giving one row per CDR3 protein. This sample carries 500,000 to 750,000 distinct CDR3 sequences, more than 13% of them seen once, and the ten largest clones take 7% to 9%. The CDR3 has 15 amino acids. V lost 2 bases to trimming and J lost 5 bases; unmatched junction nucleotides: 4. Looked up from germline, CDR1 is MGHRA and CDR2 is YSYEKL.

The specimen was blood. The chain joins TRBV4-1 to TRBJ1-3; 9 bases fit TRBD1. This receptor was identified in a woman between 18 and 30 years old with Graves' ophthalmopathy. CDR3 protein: CASSQSTGGRNTIYF. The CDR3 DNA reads TGCGCCAGCAGCCAAAGCACAGGGGGCCGAAACACCATATATTTT.